Shown below are 26 T cell receptor beta chains from a single sample sequenced in a study of Graves' ophthalmopathy and Graves' hyperthyroidism. CDR3 regions of TCR beta were amplified from RNA transcripts. HTBI-primed RT-PCR formed the first round, and a multiplex PCR formed the second. TCRdb used MiXCR to reprocess the multiplex PCR reads, holding one entry per CDR3 protein. This sample has over a million distinct CDR3 sequences, with about 35% found just once. Sequenced input: peripheral blood or thyroid tissue (not recorded which). Every receptor here comes from an adult man with Graves' hyperthyroidism.

The chain has TRBV7-2 and TRBJ2-7, with 8 bases matching TRBD2. V lost 5 bases and J lost 0; bases outside the gene matches: 18. Germline V lookup: CDR1 SGHTA, CDR2 FQGNSA. This CDR3 comprises 19 residues. The CDR3 DNA reads as TGTGCCAGCAGCCACCGGACTAGCAGGGGAGCTGGGGGCTCCTACGAGCAGTACTTC. Its translation: CASSHRTSRGAGGSYEQYF.

The V call is TRBV2, the J call TRBJ1-2; 11 bases fit TRBD1. With V trimmed by 5 bases and J by 6 bases, 8 bases remained unmatched. Germline CDR1 and CDR2: SNHLY and FYNNEI. The CDR3 loop spans 15 amino acids. CDR3: CASSPFRTGGDGYTF. CDR3 bases: TGTGCCAGCAGTCCCTTCCGGACAGGGGGCGATGGCTACACCTTC.

This clonotype was detected many times. The rearrangement uses TRBV5-1 and TRBJ1-5; 8 bases are a match to TRBD1. This CDR3 has 15 residues. Per germline, CDR1 SGHRS and CDR2 YFSETQ. Trimming at V came to 1 base and at J to 4 bases, leaving 4 bases not matched to a gene. CDR3: CASSLRQGPNQPQHF. The CDR3, as DNA: TGCGCCAGCAGCTTGCGACAGGGGCCGAATCAGCCCCAGCATTTT.

In the case of this clonotype: Just one base apart from a much larger clone, this may be a read error. The CDR3 does not end in the conserved phenylalanine or tryptophan, so this is likely a read error. V and J are TRBV6-5 and TRBJ1-2; 7 bases line up with TRBD1. This CDR3 has 14 residues. In germline, CDR1 is MNHEY, CDR2 SVGAGI. With V trimmed by 6 bases and J by 5 bases, 9 bases remained unmatched. The CDR3 region is CASSQGTVRYGYTS. CDR3 nucleotide sequence: TGTGCCAGCAGCCAAGGGACAGTTCGATATGGCTACACCTCC.

The rearrangement links TRBV29-1 to TRBJ1-4; D gene unclear. Germline values: CDR1 SQVTM, CDR2 ANQGSEA. The CDR3 is made up of 12 amino acids. The CDR3, as DNA: TGCAACGTGGGAGCCGCTAATGAAAAACTGTTTTTT. It specifies CNVGAANEKLFF.

Of note for this clonotype: This clone may be a read error of a much larger clone one base away. The chain employs TRBV5-1 and TRBJ2-7; 7 bases are shared with TRBD1. The CDR3 is made up of 14 amino acids. J was trimmed by 6 bases and V by 4 bases; bases with no gene match: 10. Per the germline V gene, CDR1 is SGHRS and CDR2 is YFSETQ. The CDR3 sequence: CASSRKTGSGEQYF. The DNA of the CDR3 is TGCGCCAGCAGCCGAAAGACAGGGTCGGGCGAGCAGTACTTC.

About this clonotype itself: The junction does not match germline at one end; this may be a read error. This chain links TRBV2 with TRBJ1-1, with a tentative D call TRBD1 (5 bases). Germline V gives CDR1 SNHLY, CDR2 FYNNEI. The CDR3 runs to 13 residues. The CDR3 is CACSASHGRGAFF. As DNA, the CDR3 is TGTGCCTGCAGTGCTTCTCACGGGAGGGGAGCTTTCTTT.

This clonotype showed up many times. The chain combines TRBV29-1 with TRBJ2-2; D call uncertain. Trimming stripped 4 bases from V and 4 bases from J, with 7 bases between. The CDR3 loop spans 12 amino acids. CDR1 SQVTM and CDR2 ANQGSEA come from the germline V gene. CDR3 residues: CSVGGSTGELFF. CDR3 DNA: TGCAGCGTTGGAGGTTCCACCGGGGAGCTGTTTTTT.

The chain joins TRBV12-3 or TRBV12-4 to TRBJ2-7; 13 bases align to TRBD2. The J segment lost 4 bases and the V segment lost 5 bases, leaving 8 bases of the junction unmatched. This CDR3 region has 16 residues. CDR3 DNA: TGTGCCAGCAGTCCACCGGGGACTAGCGGGAAGTACGAGCAGTACTTC. Translating gives CASSPPGTSGKYEQYF.

This clonotype was detected a few times. The chain employs TRBV5-4 and TRBJ2-5; 12 bases align to TRBD2. The J segment lost 3 bases and the V segment lost 1 base, leaving 1 base of the junction unmatched. The CDR3 sequence is 15 residues long. Germline V gene data show CDR1 as SGHNT and CDR2 as YYREEE (reference sequence). CDR3 region: CASSLRTSGKETQYF. The DNA of the CDR3 is TGTGCCAGCAGCTTGCGGACTAGCGGGAAAGAGACCCAGTACTTC.

As concerns this clonotype: This sequence may be a read error, since a much larger clone differs from it by one base. This likely comes from a read error, as the CDR3 has no conserved phenylalanine or tryptophan at its end. The DNA is left out, because the CDR3 cannot be placed on it with certainty; the CDR3 is given as TCRdb lists it. V gene TRBV20-1 combines with J gene TRBJ1-1; the table assigns TRBD1, which was not confirmed against the DNA. The CDR3 is 8 amino acids in total, end residues counted. Germline V gene lookup returns CDR1 DFQATT and CDR2 SNEGSKA (reference sequence). The CDR3 here is CSVAWGRL.

The chain employs TRBV5-1 and TRBJ2-5; no reliable D call. The V end was cut by 4 bases, the J end by 2 bases, with 9 bases between. CDR3 size: 13 residues. The germline gives CDR1 SGHRS, CDR2 YFSETQ. CDR3 in amino acids: CASSAQAQETQYF. The CDR3 bases are TGCGCCAGCAGCGCCCAAGCGCAAGAGACCCAGTACTTC.

The V gene is TRBV6-5, the J gene TRBJ2-7; 9 positions match TRBD2. Germline V gives CDR1 MNHEY, CDR2 SVGAGI. V was clipped by 0 bases and J by 5 bases; unmatched bases: 11. The CDR3 contains 17 residues. The CDR3, as DNA: TGTGCCAGCAGTTACTCGGGGGAGCGGGAGGTGGAAGACGAGCAGTACTTC. It codes for CASSYSGEREVEDEQYF.

The chain recombines TRBV12-3 or TRBV12-4 with TRBJ2-6, with D perhaps TRBD2 (6 bases). V lost 6 bases to trimming and J lost 3 bases, with 15 bases between them. CDR3 length: 16 amino acids. The CDR3 loop is CASSGGAVFGANVLTF. DNA of the CDR3: TGTGCCAGCAGCGGGGGTGCGGTCTTTGGGGCCAACGTCCTGACTTTC.

This clonotype was picked up many times. V gene TRBV20-1 combines with J gene TRBJ2-5, with D perhaps matching TRBD1 or TRBD2 (6 bases each). The germline V gene has CDR1 DFQATT and CDR2 SNEGSKA (reference sequence). V gave up 4 bases and J gave up 4 bases, with 16 bases separating them. This CDR3 spans 14 amino acids. CDR3 bases: TGCAGTGCTACTCCTCCTACGGGGGCAGAGACCCAGTACTTC. It yields the protein CSATPPTGAETQYF.

Worth noting for this clonotype: This may stem from a read error, because a much larger clone lies one nucleotide away. This CDR3 is missing its conserved last phenylalanine or tryptophan, likely due to a read error. The rearrangement joins TRBV4-3 to TRBJ1-6; perhaps TRBD1 as D (5 bases). Germline CDR1 reads LGHNA; CDR2 reads YSLEER. The CDR3 length is 13 residues. Between the trimmed V and J ends, which lost 0 bases and 16 bases, there was a span of 13 bases. CDR3 region: CASSQDSGPQLHL. CDR3 in DNA: TGCGCCAGCAGCCAAGATTCGGGGCCCCAGCTCCACCTT.

This clonotype was seen a few times. It is unclear where the CDR3 begins or ends on the DNA, so no DNA is shown, and the CDR3 is as TCRdb lists it. The rearrangement links TRBV6-6 to TRBJ2-7. The germline V gene encodes CDR1 MNHNY and CDR2 SVGAGI (reference sequence). The CDR3 sequence runs 16 residues, both termini included. The CDR3 here is CASSSSNLPGNYEQYF.

Ten or more counts support this clonotype. The chain couples TRBV15 to TRBJ1-2, with unresolved D. The V end lost 6 bases, the J end lost 4 bases, and 18 bases lay between the germline ends. The CDR3 totals 15 residues. The germline V gene encodes CDR1 LNHNV and CDR2 YYDKDF (reference sequence). The CDR3 bases are TGTGCCACCAGGAGGAACCGGGAGCACTTCTATGGCTACACCTTC. Its protein product is CATRRNREHFYGYTF.

This clonotype was detected only a few times. The chain has TRBV19 and TRBJ1-5; a possible D gene is TRBD1 (6 bases). From germline, CDR1 is LNHDA and CDR2 SQIVND (reference sequence). This CDR3 comprises 14 residues. Trimming stripped 9 bases from V and 6 bases from J, with 18 bases between. CDR3 sequence: CASVVAGAGQPQHF. CDR3 bases: TGTGCCAGCGTTGTGGCAGGGGCAGGTCAGCCCCAGCATTTT.

The rearrangement joins TRBV7-2 to TRBJ2-2, with D maybe TRBD2 (7 bases). The V gene's germline CDR1 is SGHTA and CDR2 FQGNSA. The V end lost 7 bases, the J end lost 14 bases, and 17 bases lay between the germline ends. This CDR3 contains 12 residues. This CDR3 reads CASTKGGGKLFF. CDR3 DNA sequence: TGTGCCAGCACAAAGGGAGGGGGGAAACTGTTTTTT. Complete variable domain (other parts from reference TRBV7-2 and TRBJ2-2): GAGVSQSPSNKVTEKGKDVELRCDPISGHTALYWYRQSLGQGLEFLIYFQGNSAPDKSGLPSDRFSAERTGGSVSTLTIQRTQQEDSAVYLCASTKGGGKLFFGEGSRLTVL.

This clonotype has just a few counts. The chain carries TRBV19 and TRBJ2-7; 8 bases map to TRBD1. CDR1 LNHDA and CDR2 SQIVND come from the germline V gene (reference sequence). V trimming: 1 base; J trimming: 6 bases; junction bases outside the gene matches: 8. The CDR3 extends over 15 amino acids. CDR3 nucleotides: TGTGCCAGTAGTATAGCCGCGACAGGGGTTGTCGAGCAGTACTTC. It codes for CASSIAATGVVEQYF.

This chain links TRBV3-1 with TRBJ1-6; 11 bases fit TRBD1. CDR1 LGHDT and CDR2 YNNKEL come from the germline V gene (reference sequence). V was clipped by 4 bases and J by 4 bases; unmatched bases: 6. The CDR3 loop spans 17 amino acids. The CDR3 spells CASSPRTGGTYNSPLHF. CDR3 in DNA: TGTGCCAGCAGCCCCAGGACAGGGGGCACTTATAATTCACCCCTCCACTTT.

This chain connects TRBV18 to TRBJ1-6; no clear D. This CDR3 region has 15 residues. CDR1 is KGHSH, CDR2 LQKENI, per germline. V was clipped by 1 base and J by 5 bases, with 9 bases between them. Written as DNA, the CDR3 is TGTGCCAGCTCACCACGCACTGTAGATAATTCACCCCTCCACTTT. As protein: CASSPRTVDNSPLHF.

This clonotype was counted many times. In DNA, the CDR3 is TGCAGTGCTAGTAAGGGACCGCAAACCTTC. Translating gives CSASKGPQTF. This chain connects TRBV20-1 to TRBJ1-2; possibly TRBD1 for D (5 bases). The germline V gene encodes CDR1 DFQATT and CDR2 SNEGSKA (reference sequence). This CDR3 spans 10 amino acids. Trimming took 3 bases from V and 14 from J, leaving 13 bases between them.

J is TRBJ2-5 and V is TRBV25-1; D perhaps matches TRBD2 (6 bases). The CDR3 spans 12 residues. Germline CDR1 MGHDK, CDR2 SYGVNS. The ends were cut back, 9 bases at V and 5 bases at J, with 13 bases in the middle. The CDR3 sequence: CASYRAGETQYF. The CDR3 DNA follows: TGTGCCAGTTACCGGGCGGGGGAGACCCAGTACTTC.

This clonotype was found many times. V usage is TRBV4-3 and J usage is TRBJ1-5; D is undetermined. This CDR3 region has 14 residues. CDR1 and CDR2 from the germline V gene are LGHNA and YSLEER. V was clipped by 5 bases and J by 6 bases, with 14 bases between them. This CDR3 is CASSAQWQGQPQHF. In nucleotides, the CDR3 is TGCGCCAGCAGCGCCCAATGGCAAGGTCAGCCCCAGCATTTT.